Shown below are 31 T cell receptor beta chains from a single sample sequenced in a study of early T cells in non-severe SARS-CoV-2 infection. TCRdb re-derived calls from the 5' RACE reads in MiXCR, one entry per CDR3 protein. The top ten clones hold roughly 5.5% of a sample with more than 60,000 distinct CDR3 sequences, approximately 13% of them seen once. Sequencing was done on a sample of whole blood. These receptors originate from an adult who was a healthcare worker with PCR-confirmed SARS-CoV-2 infection or an uninfected control (not recorded which).

The table lists this clonotype with many counts. CDR3 DNA: TGTGCCAGCGCCGAGGGGGGACAGGGGGCAAACACCATATATTTT. It is translated as CASAEGGQGANTIYF. The chain combines TRBV19 with TRBJ1-3, with 12 bases matching TRBD1. CDR1 and CDR2 (germline): LNHDA, SQIVND (reference sequence). Unmatched junction bases numbered 9, after V lost 9 bases and J lost 6 bases. The CDR3 runs 15 residues.

This clonotype was counted a few times. The gene calls are TRBV20-1 and TRBJ2-7; D gene ambiguous. V was clipped by 6 bases and J by 6 bases, with 12 bases between them. CDR1 is DFQATT, CDR2 SNEGSKA, per germline (reference sequence). The CDR3 is made up of 11 amino acids. CDR3 residues: CSATAVGEQYF. The CDR3 DNA sequence: TGCAGTGCAACAGCTGTGGGCGAGCAGTACTTC.

The gene calls are TRBV9 and TRBJ2-3; 10 bases line up with TRBD2. CDR1 is SGDLS and CDR2 is YYNGEE in the germline V gene. With V trimmed by 0 bases and J by 6 bases, 7 bases remained unmatched. The CDR3 has 16 residues. CDR3 region: CASSVGSGRATDTQYF. CDR3 bases: TGTGCCAGCAGCGTAGGAAGCGGGAGGGCCACGGATACGCAGTATTTT.

The DNA for the CDR3 is TGCAGTGCTAGAGCTAAGGGACTAGCGGGAGGCATTTGGAACACCGGGGAGCTGTTTTTT. It is translated as CSARAKGLAGGIWNTGELFF. The V and J genes are TRBV20-1 and TRBJ2-2; 15 nucleotides line up with TRBD2. The CDR3 runs to 20 residues. CDR1 is DFQATT, CDR2 SNEGSKA, per germline (reference sequence). The V gene end was trimmed by 1 base and the J gene end by 1 base; junction bases not matched to a gene: 10.

This rearrangement joins TRBV6-6 to TRBJ1-4, with TRBD1 matching 9 bases. From germline, CDR1 is MNHNY and CDR2 SVGAGI (reference sequence). The CDR3 has 15 amino acids. J gave up 8 bases and V 2 bases, and 6 bases lay outside the gene matches. The CDR3, as DNA: TGTGCCAGCAGTTACGCTGGGACAGGGAGAGAAAAACTGTTTTTT. This encodes CASSYAGTGREKLFF.

This clonotype was counted a few times. This chain joins TRBV6-5 and TRBJ2-1; 9 nucleotides align to TRBD1. With 6 bases clipped from V and 7 bases from J, the junction kept 10 bases outside the gene matches. This CDR3 comprises 15 residues. CDR1 MNHEY and CDR2 SVGAGI come from the germline V gene. CDR3 region: CASSRPGTGRNEQFF. In DNA form, the CDR3 reads TGTGCCAGCAGCAGACCCGGGACAGGGAGGAATGAGCAGTTCTTC.

This clonotype showed up just a few times. The V gene is TRBV5-3, the J gene TRBJ2-7; 9 bases are a match to TRBD2. TRBV5-3 is an ORF; its function is uncertain. The J segment lost 0 bases and the V segment lost 6 bases, leaving 7 bases of the junction unmatched. The CDR3 loop spans 15 amino acids. The DNA for the CDR3 is TGTGCCAGAACCCTGGCTAGCGGGACCTCCTACGAGCAGTACTTC. Its translation is CARTLASGTSYEQYF.

The chain joins TRBV4-1 to TRBJ2-7; possibly TRBD1 or TRBD2 for D (5 bases each). The CDR3 length is 16 residues. The V end lost 0 bases, the J end lost 1 base, and 13 bases lay between the germline ends. The germline V gene encodes CDR1 MGHRA and CDR2 YSYEKL. DNA of the CDR3: TGCGCCAGCAGCCAAGATCGGGGCGGCCCGTCCTACGAGCAGTACTTC. Translated: CASSQDRGGPSYEQYF.

The rearrangement links TRBV11-2 to TRBJ2-5; TRBD1 aligns across 9 bases. CDR3 size: 12 residues. With V trimmed by 8 bases and J by 4 bases, 2 bases remained unmatched. Germline lookup yields CDR1 SGHAT and CDR2 FQNNGV. CDR3 DNA: TGTGCCAGCGGGACAGGGCCAGAGACCCAGTACTTC. Translated, it gives CASGTGPETQYF.

A few counts support this clonotype. The genes are TRBV6-1 and TRBJ2-4; TRBD1 matches at 11 bases. The trim removed 7 bases at V and 6 bases at J, leaving 11 bases unmatched. The CDR3 covers 16 residues. The V gene's germline CDR1 is MNHNS and CDR2 SASEGT. Here the CDR3 DNA reads TGTGCCAGCATCCTTCGGGACAGGGGGTTTGGAAACATTCAGTACTTC. Amino acid sequence: CASILRDRGFGNIQYF.

The V call is TRBV5-6, the J call TRBJ1-4; no clear D. The CDR3 runs to 16 residues. Deletions cut 1 base from V and 0 bases from J, with 10 bases between. Germline assignment: CDR1 SGHDT and CDR2 YYEEEE. CDR3 protein: CASSLYGPATNEKLFF. DNA of the CDR3: TGTGCCAGCAGCTTGTACGGGCCTGCAACTAATGAAAAACTGTTTTTT.

The chain has TRBV28 and TRBJ2-7; 8 nucleotides agree with TRBD2. The CDR3 runs 13 residues. Unmatched junction bases numbered 8, after V lost 7 bases and J lost 6 bases. The germline gives CDR1 MDHEN, CDR2 SYDVKM. The CDR3 protein is CASTQTSVGEQYF. The CDR3 region has the DNA TGTGCCAGCACCCAGACTAGCGTCGGCGAGCAGTACTTC.

The chain joins TRBV4-2 to TRBJ2-1; D is perhaps TRBD1 (6 bases). Germline values: CDR1 LGHNA, CDR2 YNFKEQ. V gave up 1 base and J gave up 10 bases, with 11 bases separating them. The CDR3 totals 13 residues. The CDR3 DNA follows: TGTGCCAGCAGCCAAGGACAGGCGTTCGAGCAGTTCTTC. Its protein product is CASSQGQAFEQFF.

This clonotype came up many times. The chain links TRBV7-3 to TRBJ2-2; D possibly uses TRBD1 or TRBD2 (5 bases each). Trimming removed 4 bases from V and 3 bases from J, with 9 bases in between. Germline CDR1 and CDR2: SGHTA and FQGTGA. The CDR3 is 14 residues long. In DNA form, the CDR3 reads TGTGCCAGCAGCTCCGGGACCTACACCGGGGAGCTGTTTTTT. Its translation: CASSSGTYTGELFF.

The chain recombines TRBV20-1 with TRBJ2-7, with D uncertain. CDR3 length: 11 residues. Germline CDR1 DFQATT, CDR2 SNEGSKA (reference sequence). Trimming left V 4 bases short and J 5 bases short, with 9 bases between. The DNA for the CDR3 is TGCAGTGCTACGACCCTACACGAGCAGTACTTC. This encodes CSATTLHEQYF.

The V gene is TRBV28, the J gene TRBJ2-3, with 7 positions matching TRBD2. The CDR3 sequence is 17 residues long. V lost 1 base, J lost 1 base, and 8 bases stayed unmatched. Germline lookup yields CDR1 MDHEN and CDR2 SYDVKM. CDR3 residues: CASSLFAGVGGTDTQYF. CDR3 in DNA: TGTGCCAGCAGTTTATTCGCGGGAGTTGGGGGCACAGATACGCAGTATTTT. The whole variable domain, filled in from reference TRBV28 and TRBJ2-3, reads DVKVTQSSRYLVKRTGEKVFLECVQDMDHENMFWYRQDPGLGLRLIYFSYDVKMKEKGDIPEGYSVSREKKERFSLILESASTNQTSMYLCASSLFAGVGGTDTQYFGPGTRLTVL.

A few counts support this clonotype. The chain joins TRBV10-3 to TRBJ2-5, with a weak D call TRBD1 (6 bases). This CDR3 spans 13 amino acids. V was clipped by 8 bases and J by 3 bases, with 13 bases between them. Germline lookup yields CDR1 ENHRY and CDR2 SYGVKD. CDR3 in amino acids: CAIGDTEEETQYF. CDR3 bases: TGTGCCATCGGGGACACCGAGGAAGAGACCCAGTACTTC.

This clonotype was picked up a small number of times. The rearrangement links TRBV6-2 or TRBV6-3 to TRBJ1-6; TRBD1 matches at 7 bases. With V trimmed by 6 bases and J by 10 bases, 9 bases remained unmatched. CDR1 and CDR2 from the germline V gene are MNHEY and SVGEGT. The CDR3 has 14 amino acids. In nucleotides, the CDR3 is TGTGCCAGCAGCCCACAGGGGCAGAGCTCACCCCTCCACTTT. Translated: CASSPQGQSSPLHF.

The chain couples TRBV3-1 to TRBJ1-1, with no clear D. Trimming took off 4 bases at V and 4 bases at J, with 7 bases between the two ends. Germline CDR1 is LGHDT and CDR2 is YNNKEL (reference sequence). This CDR3 contains 12 residues. The DNA of the CDR3 is TGTGCCAGCAGCCTCGATGGCACTGAAGCTTTCTTT. It yields the protein CASSLDGTEAFF.

This clonotype turned up a few times. The rearrangement links TRBV12-3 or TRBV12-4 to TRBJ2-3; 10 bases agree with TRBD2. J was trimmed by 4 bases and V by 6 bases; bases with no gene match: 7. The CDR3 runs 15 residues. CDR3 amino acids: CASRFGLAGADTQYF. The DNA of the CDR3 is TGTGCCAGCAGATTCGGTCTAGCGGGAGCAGATACGCAGTATTTT.

The chain uses TRBV28 and TRBJ1-2; D gene ambiguous. V dropped 8 bases and J dropped 8 bases, with 27 bases sitting between them. CDR1 is MDHEN and CDR2 is SYDVKM in the germline V gene. This CDR3 comprises 16 residues. The DNA for the CDR3 is TGTGCCAGCGGCTCTTCCGGCTCTGCCCAGGTTAGGGGCTACACCTTC. As protein: CASGSSGSAQVRGYTF.

The V and J genes are TRBV6-2 or TRBV6-3 and TRBJ1-1; 10 positions match TRBD1. The CDR3 length is 19 residues. V lost 1 base and J lost 0; bases outside the gene matches: 11. Per germline, CDR1 MNHEY and CDR2 SVGEGT. For the CDR3, the DNA is TGTGCCAGCAGTTACTGGGACAGGGGAATTCGCAAAGTGAACACTGAAGCTTTCTTT. Translation: CASSYWDRGIRKVNTEAFF.

The genes are TRBV9 and TRBJ2-3; 8 bases are a match to TRBD1. The germline CDR1 and CDR2 sequences are SGDLS and YYNGEE. This CDR3 is built from 14 residues. Losses at the gene ends were 3 bases for V and 5 bases for J; bases not matched to a gene: 5. As DNA, the CDR3 is TGTGCCAGCAGCGGGACAGGGCGCAAAGATACGCAGTATTTT. The encoded protein is CASSGTGRKDTQYF.

The chain couples TRBV6-5 to TRBJ1-1; the D gene is possibly TRBD1 (6 bases). V lost 2 bases, J lost 5 bases, and 15 bases lay in between. CDR1 is MNHEY, CDR2 SVGAGI, per germline. The CDR3 spans 15 residues. CDR3 amino acids: CASSYGGPQGTEAFF. CDR3 DNA: TGTGCCAGCAGTTACGGGGGGCCCCAGGGAACTGAAGCTTTCTTT.

The rearrangement links TRBV12-3 or TRBV12-4 to TRBJ2-1; D not resolved. With 3 bases removed from V and 4 bases from J, the gap between germline ends came to 7 bases. The CDR3 spans 13 residues. The CDR3 loop reads CASSFYPYNEQFF. The CDR3 DNA sequence: TGTGCCAGCAGTTTTTACCCTTACAATGAGCAGTTCTTC.

V and J are TRBV28 and TRBJ2-3; 8 nucleotides match TRBD2. J lost 5 bases, V lost 7 bases, and 14 bases had no gene match. Germline V gene sequence: CDR1 MDHEN, CDR2 SYDVKM. The CDR3 extends over 16 amino acids. CDR3 sequence (DNA): TGTGCCAGCACCCTCGGGGGCACGGGAGGGAAAGATACGCAGTATTTT. Translating it yields CASTLGGTGGKDTQYF.

This chain links TRBV5-1 with TRBJ1-2; no clear D. V was cut by 0 bases and J by 6 bases, with 12 bases left in between. The germline CDR1 and CDR2 sequences are SGHRS and YFSETQ. The CDR3 is 14 residues long. The CDR3: CASSLVASSHGYTF. In DNA, the CDR3 is TGCGCCAGCAGCTTGGTAGCAAGTTCACATGGCTACACCTTC.

This clonotype has a count of ten or more. The V gene is TRBV29-1, the J gene TRBJ2-5; the match to TRBD1 covers 10 bases. Looked up from germline, CDR1 is SQVTM and CDR2 is ANQGSEA. The ends lost 6 bases at V and 3 bases at J; junction bases unmatched: 7. CDR3 length: 14 residues. CDR3 in amino acids: CSVLDRGRKETQYF. DNA of the CDR3: TGCAGCGTCCTCGACAGGGGGCGAAAAGAGACCCAGTACTTC.

The chain is built from TRBV6-5 and TRBJ2-4; 10 nucleotides align to TRBD2. CDR3 length equals 16 residues. Germline V gives CDR1 MNHEY, CDR2 SVGAGI. V lost 6 bases, J lost 6 bases, and 11 bases stayed unmatched. CDR3 amino acids: CASRQTQGLARNIQYF. The CDR3 DNA is TGTGCCAGCAGGCAGACCCAGGGACTAGCGAGAAACATTCAGTACTTC.

This clonotype has ten or more counts. The genes are TRBV7-3 and TRBJ2-7; TRBD2 agrees at 7 bases. The CDR3 is made up of 11 amino acids. V lost 5 bases and J lost 9; bases outside the gene matches: 4. The V gene's germline CDR1 is SGHTA and CDR2 FQGTGA. The CDR3 protein is CASSPGGRQYF. CDR3 DNA sequence: TGTGCCAGCAGCCCCGGCGGGAGGCAGTACTTC.

This clonotype was counted between two and nine times. V usage is TRBV7-6 and J usage is TRBJ2-1; D unclear. Germline CDR1 SGHVS, CDR2 FNYEAQ. Trimming stripped 4 bases from V and 6 bases from J, with 4 bases between. The CDR3 runs 11 residues. CDR3 residues: CASSSSNEQFF. In DNA, the CDR3 is TGTGCCAGCAGCTCCAGCAATGAGCAGTTCTTC.